This T cell receptor (beta chain) was captured in a study of OX40 agonist ivuxolimab in advanced cancers. Study background: Ivuxolimab is a fully human IgG2 antibody that activates OX40 (CD134).

Only in-frame clones appear in the TCRdb table, and some are missing; sequencing was by immunoSEQ multiplex PCR. The table has roughly 56,000 clones, about 84% seen once; the top ten hold over 2%. Exclusion of a patient followed from autoimmune disease history or systemic immunosuppression. To note about this clone: Its antigen is unidentified.

The study, taken as a whole, reports: Certain nonresponders additionally had low normalized T-cell clonal expansion. More expanded clones were seen, on average, in CD8+ T cells than in CD4+.

The CDR3 spans 15 residues. J lost 1 base, V lost 4 bases, and 4 bases had no gene match. From germline, CDR1 is SNHLY and CDR2 FYNNEI. The TCR originated in an adult with an advanced solid tumor such as melanoma, head and neck, liver or kidney cancer. The source material was CD4+ or CD8+ T cells sorted from blood, sampled in a trial of the OX40 agonist ivuxolimab. The V call is TRBV2, the J call TRBJ1-5, with TRBD1 identical over 7 bases. CDR3 protein: CASSAGQASNQPQHF. CDR3 sequence (DNA): TGTGCCAGCAGTGCAGGACAGGCCAGCAATCAGCCCCAGCATTTT. Complete variable domain (other parts from reference TRBV2 and TRBJ1-5): EPEVTQTPSHQVTQMGQEVILRCVPISNHLYFYWYRQILGQKVEFLVSFYNNEISEKSEIFDDQFSVERPDGSNFTLKIRSTKLEDSAMYFCASSAGQASNQPQHFGDGTRLSIL.